Presented here are 27 T cell receptor beta chains from one specimen sequenced in a study of blood T cells in healthy people across ages. A sample-barcoded 5' primer and a J-beta primer mix were used in a second PCR of roughly 6 to 11 cycles. TCRdb fed the 5' RACE reads into MiXCR, producing one record per CDR3 protein. Among around 1,900,000 distinct CDR3 sequences listed, more than 35% were seen once. The sequencing sample was made of blood. These receptors all stem from a human donor in good health.

This clonotype was found a few times. The chain employs TRBV6-1 and TRBJ2-6; 7 bases line up with TRBD1. The germline CDR1 and CDR2 sequences are MNHNS and SASEGT. The J segment lost 1 base and the V segment lost 7 bases, leaving 10 bases of the junction unmatched. CDR3 length: 17 amino acids. CDR3 DNA sequence: TGTGCCAGCACCCGAACCCACAGGGGATCTGGGGCCAACGTCCTGACTTTC. This encodes CASTRTHRGSGANVLTF.

This clonotype has just a few counts. The chain links TRBV6-6 to TRBJ1-5; the match to TRBD1 covers 8 bases. The J segment lost 9 bases and the V segment lost 4 bases, leaving 11 bases of the junction unmatched. CDR3 size: 15 residues. CDR1 is MNHNY, CDR2 SVGAGI, per germline (reference sequence). The CDR3 here is CASSFTGGAQGPQHF. The CDR3, as DNA: TGTGCCAGCAGTTTCACAGGGGGTGCCCAGGGGCCCCAGCATTTT.

This chain connects TRBV20-1 to TRBJ2-3; D is possibly TRBD1 (5 bases). V was cut by 5 bases and J by 7 bases, with 25 bases left in between. Per germline, CDR1 DFQATT and CDR2 SNEGSKA (reference sequence). This CDR3 is built from 16 residues. In DNA, the CDR3 is TGCAGTGCTGGACGATCCGACAGTTGGTTTCAGAATACGCAGTATTTT. It is translated as CSAGRSDSWFQNTQYF.

The chain links TRBV20-1 to TRBJ1-1; possibly TRBD1 for D (6 bases). V lost 5 bases and J lost 5, with 15 bases in between. This CDR3 spans 13 amino acids. Looked up from germline, CDR1 is DFQATT and CDR2 is SNEGSKA (reference sequence). CDR3 protein: CSAGRQDLTEAFF. CDR3 DNA: TGCAGTGCTGGAAGACAGGACCTGACTGAAGCTTTCTTT.

This clonotype appeared a few times. The chain couples TRBV10-3 to TRBJ1-1; D gene uncertain. This CDR3 region has 13 residues. The germline V gene encodes CDR1 ENHRY and CDR2 SYGVKD. V was shortened by 10 bases and J by 4 bases, with 16 bases between the two germline ends. CDR3 in amino acids: CATRAPRSTEAFF. As DNA, the CDR3 is TGTGCCACCCGCGCCCCAAGGTCCACTGAAGCTTTCTTT.

The chain is built from TRBV7-2 and TRBJ1-2; D gene ambiguous. Trimming shortened V by 5 bases and J by 3 bases, and 13 bases separated the two germline ends. This CDR3 is 14 amino acids long. Germline V gene data show CDR1 as SGHTA and CDR2 as FQGNSA. The CDR3 DNA sequence: TGTGCCAGCAGCCGAGCCGACACCGACTATGGCTACACCTTC. It translates to CASSRADTDYGYTF.

The chain is built from TRBV15 and TRBJ2-3, with D uncertain. Germline assignment: CDR1 LNHNV and CDR2 YYDKDF (reference sequence). CDR3 size: 17 residues. V shed 0 bases and J shed 0 bases, with 13 bases lying between them. The CDR3, as DNA: TGTGCCACCAGCAGAGATTTGGCAGCCACTAGCACAGATACGCAGTATTTT. It specifies CATSRDLAATSTDTQYF.

Worth noting for this clonotype: A read error may account for a junction end that differs from germline. The chain couples TRBV25-1 to TRBJ2-1; TRBD2 aligns across 12 bases. The length of the CDR3 is 20 residues. Per germline, CDR1 MGHDK and CDR2 SYGVNS. For the CDR3, the DNA is TGTGCCAGCAGTGAATTTTTTTCACGACTAGCGGGGGATACATACAATGAGCGGTTCTTC. As protein: CASSEFFSRLAGDTYNERFF.

The rearrangement uses TRBV29-1 and TRBJ1-1; D is undetermined. The ends were cut back, 2 bases at V and 0 bases at J, with 7 bases in the middle. The CDR3 length is 13 residues. Germline CDR1 reads SQVTM; CDR2 reads ANQGSEA. This CDR3 is CSVERSMNTEAFF. DNA of the CDR3: TGCAGCGTTGAAAGGTCCATGAACACTGAAGCTTTCTTT.

This clonotype was observed many times. The chain's CDR3 is CAISESGTGFSSYEQYF. The CDR3 nucleotides are TGTGCCATCAGTGAGTCGGGGACAGGGTTTAGCTCCTACGAGCAGTACTTC. The rearrangement uses TRBV10-3 and TRBJ2-7; TRBD1 aligns across 9 bases. Germline CDR1 and CDR2: ENHRY and SYGVKD. The junction had 6 bases not matched to a gene; V was cut back by 0 bases and J by 0 bases. CDR3 length equals 17 residues.

The J gene is TRBJ2-1, the V gene TRBV6-1; D gene ambiguous. The CDR3 has 15 residues. Trimming cost V 2 bases and J 8 bases, with 16 bases left between them. Germline V gene data show CDR1 as MNHNS and CDR2 as SASEGT. The CDR3 region has the DNA TGTGCCAGCAGTGAATTTTACGAGGACGACCATGAGCAGTTCTTC. Translating it yields CASSEFYEDDHEQFF.

The J gene is TRBJ1-2, the V gene TRBV12-3 or TRBV12-4; D is uncertain. With 2 bases removed from V and 2 bases from J, the gap between germline ends came to 9 bases. CDR3 length: 14 amino acids. The CDR3 spells CASSLRFQNYGYTF. Written as DNA, the CDR3 is TGTGCCAGCAGTTTAAGGTTCCAAAACTATGGCTACACCTTC.

Of note for this clonotype: This may stem from a read error, because a much larger clone lies one nucleotide away. The J gene is TRBJ1-5, the V gene TRBV20-1; 8 nucleotides line up with TRBD1. V shed 6 bases, J shed 2 bases, and the junction held 3 bases outside the gene matches. CDR1 and CDR2 from the germline V gene are DFQATT and SNEGSKA (reference sequence). CDR3 length: 13 residues. This CDR3 is CSAKTGGNQPQHF. Here the CDR3 DNA reads TGCAGTGCCAAGACAGGGGGCAATCAGCCCCAGCATTTT.

The chain combines TRBV6-5 with TRBJ1-2, with D possibly matching TRBD1 (6 bases). Germline V gene lookup returns CDR1 MNHEY and CDR2 SVGAGI. The CDR3 has 14 amino acids. V was shortened by 2 bases and J by 3 bases, with 10 bases between the two germline ends. CDR3 DNA sequence: TGTGCCAGCAGTTACGGGGGCGTCGACTATGGCTACACCTTC. Translating it yields CASSYGGVDYGYTF.

This sequence joins TRBV29-1 and TRBJ1-1; weak D call: TRBD1 (5 bases). Germline values: CDR1 SQVTM, CDR2 ANQGSEA. This CDR3 has 11 amino acids. Trimming shortened V by 7 bases and J by 4 bases, and 10 bases separated the two germline ends. As DNA, the CDR3 is TGCAGCGCCGGGGGGAGCACTGAAGCTTTCTTT. Its protein is CSAGGSTEAFF.

This clonotype has a handful of counts. The V gene is TRBV5-1, the J gene TRBJ2-1, with 9 bases identical to TRBD2. The CDR3 sequence is 16 residues long. V trimming: 0 bases; J trimming: 3 bases; junction bases outside the gene matches: 4. The germline V gene encodes CDR1 SGHRS and CDR2 YFSETQ. This CDR3 is CASSLARLADYNEQFF. The CDR3 DNA reads TGCGCCAGCAGCTTGGCCAGACTAGCGGACTACAATGAGCAGTTCTTC. Full variable domain (outside the CDR3, taken from reference TRBV5-1 and TRBJ2-1): KAGVTQTPRYLIKTRGQQVTLSCSPISGHRSVSWYQQTPGQGLQFLFEYFSETQRNKGNFPGRFSGRQFSNSRSEMNVSTLELGDSALYLCASSLARLADYNEQFFGPGTRLTVL.

The chain couples TRBV4-2 to TRBJ2-4; maybe TRBD2 (5 bases). This CDR3 contains 15 residues. The germline V gene encodes CDR1 LGHNA and CDR2 YNFKEQ. Trimming took 0 bases from V and 0 from J, leaving 6 bases between them. The CDR3, as DNA: TGTGCCAGCAGCCAAGAACGGGGAGCCAAAAACATTCAGTACTTC. Translating gives CASSQERGAKNIQYF.

This clonotype was picked up a small number of times. The J gene is TRBJ1-4, the V gene TRBV4-2; D not certain. V was pared by 10 bases and J by 3 bases, with 12 bases between. CDR1 and CDR2 (germline): LGHNA, YNFKEQ. There are 13 residues in the CDR3. CDR3: CATASRPNEKLFF. In DNA, the CDR3 is TGTGCCACCGCCAGCAGGCCTAATGAAAAACTGTTTTTT.

This clonotype has more than one count but fewer than ten. The V call is TRBV6-5, the J call TRBJ1-2; tentative D call: TRBD1 (5 bases). Germline CDR1 is MNHEY and CDR2 is SVGAGI. Trimming stripped 6 bases from V and 4 bases from J, with 18 bases between. The CDR3 contains 15 residues. CDR3 DNA: TGTGCCAGCAGGCAGGGACGCCGGGTCGGCTATGGCTACACCTTC. Translation: CASRQGRRVGYGYTF.

This clonotype was recorded a few times. CDR3: CASSQVGQGGNNEQFF. CDR3 nucleotide sequence: TGTGCCAGCAGCCAAGTCGGCCAGGGCGGGAACAATGAGCAGTTCTTC. This chain joins TRBV4-2 and TRBJ2-1; TRBD2 might be the D (6 bases). V shed 1 base and J shed 5 bases, with 15 bases lying between them. This CDR3 comprises 16 residues. The germline V gene has CDR1 LGHNA and CDR2 YNFKEQ.

The V call is TRBV7-2, the J call TRBJ2-5; D may be TRBD1 (5 bases). Germline CDR1 SGHTA, CDR2 FQGNSA. The CDR3 has 15 residues. Trimming took 5 bases from V and 7 from J, leaving 20 bases between them. The CDR3 loop reads CASSARGAGRVTQYF. CDR3 nucleotide sequence: TGTGCCAGCAGCGCTAGGGGTGCCGGCAGAGTGACCCAGTACTTC. The whole variable domain, filled in from reference TRBV7-2 and TRBJ2-5, reads GAGVSQSPSNKVTEKGKDVELRCDPISGHTALYWYRQSLGQGLEFLIYFQGNSAPDKSGLPSDRFSAERTGGSVSTLTIQRTQQEDSAVYLCASSARGAGRVTQYFGPGTRLLVL.

This chain connects TRBV4-2 to TRBJ2-1; TRBD1 agrees at 7 bases. CDR1 is LGHNA, CDR2 YNFKEQ, per germline. V was pared by 2 bases and J by 4 bases, with 5 bases of the junction left unmatched. The CDR3 is 15 residues long. CDR3 bases: TGTGCCAGCAGCCAACCGGGACAGACTTACAATGAGCAGTTCTTC. It translates to CASSQPGQTYNEQFF.

Regarding this clonotype: A read error may account for a junction end that differs from germline. The chain carries TRBV6-5 and TRBJ2-3, with D perhaps matching TRBD2 (7 bases). Germline V CDR1 and CDR2: MNHEY, SVGAGI. The CDR3 has 13 residues. CDR3 sequence: CASRKGGADAQYF. The CDR3 DNA sequence: TGTGCCAGCAGAAAGGGGGGGGCAGATGCGCAGTATTTT.

The chain has TRBV2 and TRBJ1-6, with unresolved D. The CDR3 consists of 13 residues. Germline CDR1 is SNHLY and CDR2 is FYNNEI. V lost 8 bases and J lost 7, with 12 bases in between. The CDR3 region is CASHWEDNSPLHF. The DNA for the CDR3 is TGTGCCAGCCACTGGGAGGACAATTCACCCCTCCACTTT.

V and J are TRBV20-1 and TRBJ2-1, with no clear D. The CDR3 has 11 amino acids. Germline-derived CDR1 and CDR2 are DFQATT and SNEGSKA (reference sequence). Trimming pared 4 bases from V and 10 bases from J, leaving 11 bases between. The CDR3 bases are TGCAGTGCTACGTCCTATGCCGAGCAGTTCTTC. Encoded protein: CSATSYAEQFF.

The chain uses TRBV10-3 and TRBJ1-1, with D uncertain. This CDR3 is 14 amino acids long. V lost 3 bases and J lost 1, with 9 bases in between. CDR1 and CDR2 from the germline V gene are ENHRY and SYGVKD. The CDR3 coding sequence is TGTGCCATCAGTGAAGTAAGCTCGAACACTGAAGCTTTCTTT. It specifies CAISEVSSNTEAFF.

This chain joins TRBV9 and TRBJ2-3, with 13 positions matching TRBD2. V lost 0 bases and J lost 2; bases outside the gene matches: 3. The CDR3 consists of 17 residues. Germline CDR1 reads SGDLS; CDR2 reads YYNGEE. The CDR3 protein is CASSVEGLAGITDTQYF. The DNA of the CDR3 is TGTGCCAGCAGCGTAGAGGGACTAGCGGGGATCACAGATACGCAGTATTTT. The full variable domain, in which reference TRBV9 and TRBJ2-3 provide the parts outside the CDR3, is DSGVTQTPKHLITATGQRVTLRCSPRSGDLSVYWYQQSLDQGLQFLIQYYNGEERAKGNILERFSAQQFPDLHSELNLSSLELGDSALYFCASSVEGLAGITDTQYFGPGTRLTVL.